This passage covers 12 T cell receptor beta chains from one sample sequenced in a study of siplizumab effects on memory and regulatory T cells. Generated by immunoSEQ multiplex PCR, the TCRdb table keeps only in-frame clones and is missing some. The table records around 110,000 clones, roughly 94% of them present only once. Material for sequencing was non-Treg CD4+ T cells sorted from blood. These TCRs come from a human donor in good health.

The V gene is TRBV7-9, the J gene TRBJ2-2; 7 bases align to TRBD1. Trimming cost V 2 bases and J 5 bases; bases outside gene matches: 2. Germline lookup yields CDR1 SEHNR and CDR2 FQNEAQ (reference sequence). The CDR3 spans 14 residues. Here the CDR3 DNA reads TGTGCCAGCAGCTTACCCAGGGGGACCGGGGAGCTGTTTTTT. It is translated as CASSLPRGTGELFF.

The chain links TRBV5-8 to TRBJ2-7; 10 nucleotides agree with TRBD2. Germline CDR1 SGHTS, CDR2 YDEGEE. CDR3 size: 17 residues. Germline trimming cut 4 bases from V and 3 bases from J; bases unmatched to any gene: 13. CDR3 sequence reads: CASSHDTGTSVNYEQYF. The CDR3, as DNA: TGTGCCAGCAGCCACGATACAGGGACTAGCGTAAACTACGAGCAGTACTTC. Looking up the rest from reference TRBV5-8 and TRBJ2-7 gives the full variable domain: EAGVTQSPTHLIKTRGQQATLRCSPISGHTSVYWYQQALGLGLQFLLWYDEGEERNRGNFPPRFSGRQFPNYSSELNVNALELEDSALYLCASSHDTGTSVNYEQYFGPGTRLTVT.

The chain has TRBV5-6 and TRBJ1-1, with D uncertain. The CDR3 is 14 amino acids. Trimming shortened V by 3 bases and J by 0 bases, and 9 bases separated the two germline ends. Germline lookup yields CDR1 SGHDT and CDR2 YYEEEE. The CDR3 nucleotides read TGTGCCAGCAGCTGGAGGGAGGTGAACACTGAAGCTTTCTTT. It encodes CASSWREVNTEAFF.

V usage is TRBV11-2 and J usage is TRBJ2-7, with D tentatively TRBD1 or TRBD2 (5 bases each). The germline gives CDR1 SGHAT, CDR2 FQNNGV. Trimming removed 3 bases at V and 0 bases at J, with 12 bases between. This CDR3 has 15 residues. CDR3 amino acids: CASSFRDGSSYEQYF. The CDR3 coding sequence is TGTGCCAGCAGCTTCCGGGACGGCAGCTCCTACGAGCAGTACTTC.

The chain links TRBV12-2 to TRBJ1-4. TRBV12-2 represents a pseudogene. This CDR3 is built from 18 residues. The CDR3 reads CASRLGGGFALNGEKLFF. The CDR3 bases are TGTGCAAGTCGCTTAGGCGGGGGTTTTGCATTGAATGGTGAAAAACTGTTTTTT.

J is TRBJ2-7 and V is TRBV2; D is possibly TRBD2 (5 bases). CDR1 and CDR2 (germline): SNHLY, FYNNEI. V dropped 4 bases and J dropped 0 bases, with 10 bases sitting between them. This CDR3 contains 14 residues. The CDR3 bases are TGTGCCAGCAGTGCCAGAGAGGGCTCCTACGAGCAGTACTTC. Its protein is CASSAREGSYEQYF.

The chain combines TRBV11-2 with TRBJ1-2; D is undetermined. The CDR3 totals 13 residues. V was trimmed by 5 bases and J by 2 bases, leaving 9 bases between them. Germline V gene sequence: CDR1 SGHAT, CDR2 FQNNGV. CDR3 protein: CASSMDENYGYTF. As DNA, the CDR3 is TGTGCCAGCAGCATGGATGAGAACTATGGCTACACCTTC.

This clone showed up just once. At one end, the junction sequence differs from germline, possibly due to a read error. V gene TRBV2 combines with J gene TRBJ2-7; unclear D gene. This CDR3 contains 13 residues. The germline V gene has CDR1 SNHLY and CDR2 FYNNEI. The CDR3 nucleotides are TGTGCCAGCAGATTTAGTCCCGACACCCGCGGATCCTTC. Protein sequence: CASRFSPDTRGSF.

V is TRBV11-2 and J is TRBJ2-6; 12 positions agree with TRBD1. CDR1 is SGHAT and CDR2 is FQNNGV in the germline V gene. The CDR3 consists of 15 residues. V shed 5 bases and J 14 bases; nucleotides not matched to a gene: 10. CDR3 sequence reads: CASSPPGQGAQILTF. CDR3 sequence (DNA): TGTGCCAGCAGCCCTCCGGGACAGGGGGCGCAGATCCTGACTTTC.

This rearrangement joins TRBV6-6 to TRBJ2-7, with a weak D call TRBD1 (5 bases). The CDR3 has 13 residues. V lost 5 bases and J 0 bases, leaving 8 bases between the germline ends. CDR1 MNHNY and CDR2 SVGAGI come from the germline V gene (reference sequence). CDR3 nucleotide sequence: TGTGCCAGCAGTCGACAGAACTCCTACGAGCAGTACTTC. Translation: CASSRQNSYEQYF.

The chain uses TRBV27 and TRBJ2-3, with no clear D. Germline assignment: CDR1 MNHEY and CDR2 SMNVEV (reference sequence). The CDR3 covers 16 residues. Trimming stripped 4 bases from V and 0 bases from J, with 14 bases between. The CDR3 region is CASSSISFYSTDTQYF. CDR3 nucleotide sequence: TGTGCCAGCAGTTCGATAAGTTTTTACAGCACAGATACGCAGTATTTT.

The chain carries TRBV4-1 and TRBJ2-1; D might be TRBD1 (6 bases). The CDR3 is 13 residues long. Trimming pared 6 bases from V and 4 bases from J, leaving 10 bases between. Germline V CDR1 and CDR2: MGHRA, YSYEKL. CDR3 coding DNA: TGCGCCAGCAGAAATACAGGGTACAATGAGCAGTTCTTC. Residues: CASRNTGYNEQFF.